What follows is one T cell receptor beta chain and its context. As yet, its antigen is unknown. Germline assignment: CDR1 KGHDR and CDR2 SFDVKD. Trimming pared 9 bases from V and 5 bases from J, leaving 13 bases between. The CDR3 is 13 residues long. The sample originates from a study of T cell responses to AZD1222 COVID-19 vaccine. Overall study results and limits: The peak T cell response came first, and repertoires were sampled only after it. White British ancestry dominated among donors, who included more females, and clonal diversity was possibly underestimated.

Repertoires were generated with immunoSEQ multiplex PCR, while TCRdb's copy carries only in-frame clones and drops some. The sample records around 220,000 clones, less than 95% being singletons. This chain joins TRBV24-1 and TRBJ1-5; D call uncertain. This sample comprised peripheral blood, obtained 28 days after the second dose of the MenACWY control vaccine. The receptor's source is an adult who received the MenACWY meningococcal vaccine as a control. The CDR3 here is CATSRDGDQPQHF. CDR3 DNA: TGTGCCACCTCTAGAGACGGAGATCAGCCCCAGCATTTT.